Detailed here is one TCR beta chain. This specimen comes from a study of blood T cell repertoires in COVID-19. Data came from immunoSEQ multiplex PCR; TCRdb stores just in-frame clones and leaves some out. The sample yields a few hundred thousand clones, roughly nine tenths seen once. One Seattle source followed patients from active infection through their disease course. Trimming cost V 5 bases and J 2 bases, with 18 bases left between them. CDR3 length equals 16 residues. The V gene's germline CDR1 is MDHEN and CDR2 SYDVKM. This clonotype was sampled from a young woman with COVID-19, enrolled during active disease. The chain uses TRBV28 and TRBJ1-1, with a possible D match to TRBD1 (6 bases). Sample: peripheral blood. For the CDR3, the DNA is TGTGCCAGCAGTACTGTTGGCAGGGGAATAAACACTGAAGCTTTCTTT. It is translated as CASSTVGRGINTEAFF.